What follows describes a single T cell receptor (beta chain). No antigen is known for it. The data are from a study of OX40 agonist ivuxolimab in advanced cancers. Study-level points and caveats: Among the lowest levels of clonal expansion were found in partial responders at 0.1-3.0 mg/kg. The specificity for antigen of the expanded peripheral T cells was not determined.

This table comes from immunoSEQ multiplex PCR, and its TCRdb copy is limited to in-frame clones, with some not included. The table lists tens of thousands of clones, 88% of them singletons. This CDR3 region has 14 residues. Germline V gene data show CDR1 as PRHDT and CDR2 as FYEKMQ (reference sequence). The germline V and J ends were trimmed by 1 base and 2 bases, with 9 bases remaining between them. The starting material was CD4+ or CD8+ T cells sorted from blood, obtained in a trial of the OX40 agonist ivuxolimab. The V call is TRBV13, the J call TRBJ2-7, with D possibly called TRBD1 or TRBD2 (6 bases each). This receptor was taken from an adult with an advanced solid tumor such as melanoma, head and neck, liver or kidney cancer. The CDR3 sequence: CASSLAGDTYEQYF. The CDR3, as DNA: TGTGCCAGCAGCTTAGCGGGGGACACCTACGAGCAGTACTTC.